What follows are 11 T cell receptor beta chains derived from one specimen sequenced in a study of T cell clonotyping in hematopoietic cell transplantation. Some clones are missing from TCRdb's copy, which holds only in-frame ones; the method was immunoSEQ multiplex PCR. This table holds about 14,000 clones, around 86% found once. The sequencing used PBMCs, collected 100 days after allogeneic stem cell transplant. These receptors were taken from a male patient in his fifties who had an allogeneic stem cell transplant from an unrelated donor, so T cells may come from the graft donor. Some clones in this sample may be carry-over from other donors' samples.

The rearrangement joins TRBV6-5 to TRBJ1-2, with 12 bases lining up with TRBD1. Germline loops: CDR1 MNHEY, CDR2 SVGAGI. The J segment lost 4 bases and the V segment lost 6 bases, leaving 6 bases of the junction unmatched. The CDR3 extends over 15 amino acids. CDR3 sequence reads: CASSLGQGAGYGYTF. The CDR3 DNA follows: TGTGCCAGCAGCTTGGGACAGGGGGCGGGCTATGGCTACACCTTC.

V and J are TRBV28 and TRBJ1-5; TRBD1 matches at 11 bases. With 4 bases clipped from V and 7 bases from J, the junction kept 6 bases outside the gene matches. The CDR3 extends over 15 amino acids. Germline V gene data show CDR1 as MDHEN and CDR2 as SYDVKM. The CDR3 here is CASSSGTGGEQPQHF. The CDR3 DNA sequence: TGTGCCAGCAGTTCTGGGACAGGGGGGGAACAGCCCCAGCATTTT.

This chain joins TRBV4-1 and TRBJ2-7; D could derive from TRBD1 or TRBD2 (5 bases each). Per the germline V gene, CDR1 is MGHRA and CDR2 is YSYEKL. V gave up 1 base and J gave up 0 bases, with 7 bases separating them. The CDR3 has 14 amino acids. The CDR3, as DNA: TGCGCCAGCAGCCAAGTCGGGGCCTCCTACGAGCAGTACTTC. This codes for CASSQVGASYEQYF.

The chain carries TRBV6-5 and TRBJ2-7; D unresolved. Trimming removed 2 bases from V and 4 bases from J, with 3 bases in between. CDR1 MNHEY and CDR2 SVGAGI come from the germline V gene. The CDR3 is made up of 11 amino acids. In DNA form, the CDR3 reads TGTGCCAGCAGTTACGAATACGAGCAGTACTTC. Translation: CASSYEYEQYF.

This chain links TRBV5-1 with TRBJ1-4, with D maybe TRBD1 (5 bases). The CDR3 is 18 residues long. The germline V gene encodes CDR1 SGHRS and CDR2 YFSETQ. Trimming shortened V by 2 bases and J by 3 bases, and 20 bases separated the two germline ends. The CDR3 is CASSLVTAHTEANEKLFF. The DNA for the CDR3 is TGCGCCAGCAGCTTAGTGACAGCCCACACGGAGGCTAATGAAAAACTGTTTTTT.

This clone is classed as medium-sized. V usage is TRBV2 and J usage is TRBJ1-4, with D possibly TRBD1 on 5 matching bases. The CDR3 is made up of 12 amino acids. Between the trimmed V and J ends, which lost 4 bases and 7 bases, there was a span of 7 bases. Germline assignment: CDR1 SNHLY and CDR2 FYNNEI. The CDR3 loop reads CASSGTGEKLFF. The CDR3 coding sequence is TGTGCCAGCAGTGGAACAGGTGAAAAACTGTTTTTT.

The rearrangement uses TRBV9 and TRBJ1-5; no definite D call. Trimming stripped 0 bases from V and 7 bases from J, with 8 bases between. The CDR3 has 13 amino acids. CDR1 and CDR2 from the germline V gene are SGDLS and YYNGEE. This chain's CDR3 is CASSVGGGQPQHF. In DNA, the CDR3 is TGTGCCAGCAGCGTAGGGGGTGGCCAGCCCCAGCATTTT.

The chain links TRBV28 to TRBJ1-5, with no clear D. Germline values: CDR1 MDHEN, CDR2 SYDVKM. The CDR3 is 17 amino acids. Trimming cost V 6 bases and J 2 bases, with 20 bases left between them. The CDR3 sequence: CASSLILSGYGNQPQHF. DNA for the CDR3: TGTGCCAGCAGCCTTATATTGTCGGGGTACGGCAATCAGCCCCAGCATTTT.

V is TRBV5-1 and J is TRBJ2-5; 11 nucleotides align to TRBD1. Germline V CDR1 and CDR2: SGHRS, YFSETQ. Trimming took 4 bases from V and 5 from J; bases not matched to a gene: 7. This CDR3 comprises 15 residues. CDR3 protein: CASSLRTGGSETQYF. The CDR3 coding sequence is TGCGCCAGCAGCCTTAGGACAGGGGGCTCTGAGACCCAGTACTTC. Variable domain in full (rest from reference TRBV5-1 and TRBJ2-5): KAGVTQTPRYLIKTRGQQVTLSCSPISGHRSVSWYQQTPGQGLQFLFEYFSETQRNKGNFPGRFSGRQFSNSRSEMNVSTLELGDSALYLCASSLRTGGSETQYFGPGTRLLVL.

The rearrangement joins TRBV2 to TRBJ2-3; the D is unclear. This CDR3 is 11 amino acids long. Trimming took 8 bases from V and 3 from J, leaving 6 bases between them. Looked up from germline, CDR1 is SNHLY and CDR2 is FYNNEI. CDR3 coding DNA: TGTGCCAGCCCATCGACAGATACGCAGTATTTT. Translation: CASPSTDTQYF. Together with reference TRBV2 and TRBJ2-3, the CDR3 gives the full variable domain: EPEVTQTPSHQVTQMGQEVILRCVPISNHLYFYWYRQILGQKVEFLVSFYNNEISEKSEIFDDQFSVERPDGSNFTLKIRSTKLEDSAMYFCASPSTDTQYFGPGTRLTVL.

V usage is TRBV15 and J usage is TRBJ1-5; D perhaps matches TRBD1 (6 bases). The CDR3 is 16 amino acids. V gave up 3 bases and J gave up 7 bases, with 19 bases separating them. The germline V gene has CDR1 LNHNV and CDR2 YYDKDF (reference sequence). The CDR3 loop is CATSRLPGGARQPQHF. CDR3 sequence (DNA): TGTGCCACCAGCAGGCTCCCCGGGGGGGCTCGCCAGCCCCAGCATTTT. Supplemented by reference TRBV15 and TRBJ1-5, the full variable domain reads DAMVIQNPRYQVTQFGKPVTLSCSQTLNHNVMYWYQQKSSQAPKLLFHYYDKDFNNEADTPDNFQSRRPNTSFCFLDIRSPGLGDTAMYLCATSRLPGGARQPQHFGDGTRLSIL.